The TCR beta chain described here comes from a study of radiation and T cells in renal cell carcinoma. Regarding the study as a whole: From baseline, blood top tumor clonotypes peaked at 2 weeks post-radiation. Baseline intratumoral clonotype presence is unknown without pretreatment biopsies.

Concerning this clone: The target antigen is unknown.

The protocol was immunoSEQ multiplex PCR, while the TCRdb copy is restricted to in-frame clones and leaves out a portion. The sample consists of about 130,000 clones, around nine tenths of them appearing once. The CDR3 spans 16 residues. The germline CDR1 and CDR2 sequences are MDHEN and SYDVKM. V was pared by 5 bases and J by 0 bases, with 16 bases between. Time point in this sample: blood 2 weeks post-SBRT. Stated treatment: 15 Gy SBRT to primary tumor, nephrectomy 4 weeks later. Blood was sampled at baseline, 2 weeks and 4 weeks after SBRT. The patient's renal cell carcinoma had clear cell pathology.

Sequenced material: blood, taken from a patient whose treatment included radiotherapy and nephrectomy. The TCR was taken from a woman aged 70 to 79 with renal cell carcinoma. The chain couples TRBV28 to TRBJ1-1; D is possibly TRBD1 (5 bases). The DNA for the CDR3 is TGTGCCAGCAGTGCGTTGGTGGGGCCTATGAACACTGAAGCTTTCTTT. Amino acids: CASSALVGPMNTEAFF.